This T cell receptor (beta chain) comes out of a study of T cell responses to AZD1222 COVID-19 vaccine (dated by TCRdb to 2020 to 2023). Notes on the research overall: Because spike-specific TCR depth and breadth did not differ between the two schedules, AZD1222 recipients who got a second dose at roughly 4 weeks were pooled with those who got a second dose at roughly 12 weeks. A total of about 230 trial participants underwent TCR sequencing, of whom about 210 received two doses of AZD1222 and around 26 received two doses of the MenACWY control vaccine. Trial participants were enrolled by age into subgroups of 18-55, 56-69 and 70-plus years, and roughly 160, 29 and 62 TCR-sequenced participants, respectively, were included in these subgroups. On the study overall, not on this receptor specifically: The vaccine-associated CD4 TCRs covered the entire spike protein, and the dominant responses fell in regions 160-218 and 743-854. Because no samples from the day 14 peak response were available, repertoires could be characterized only after the peak T cell response. Conclusions about previously exposed vaccinees are limited because only five or six AZD1222 recipients were SARS-CoV-2 seropositive at baseline. Nearly half of unique spike-specific TCRs reportedly recognized epitopes outside regions mutated in the B.1.351 and B.1.1.7 variants. Participants were mostly white British and included more females than males, and it was suggested by the authors that clonal diversity may have been underestimated. In the small 56-69-year group, the increase in depth fell short of significance, most likely because of low power. A significant rise in spike-specific TCR breadth and depth was observed after two AZD1222 doses relative to day 0 and relative to MenACWY recipients.

The CDR3 spans 14 residues, from the cysteine through the phenylalanine. The only DNA kept is the CDR3, 42 bases in frame from the first base. From the germline V gene (reference sequence), CDR1 is MNHEY and CDR2 is SMNVEV. Trimming at the junction amounts to 8 bases on V and 8 bases on J, and the germline ends lie 18 bases apart. The sample's time point, from its label and the paper: baseline before first vaccination. The vaccinee samples were drawn from two UK trials, COV001 and COV002, one of which was a single-blind randomized controlled phase 2/3 trial testing AZD1222 (ChAdOx1 nCoV-19) in healthy adults. For TCRbeta chain sequencing, PBMC samples from trial participants were taken at day 0 and at day 28 after the second dose. The CDR3 regions of human TCRbeta chains were analyzed by immunosequencing. As for the original processing: Repertoire TCRs were checked for matches against a reference library of SARS-CoV-2-specific TCRs that had been generated using the MIRA antigen-specificity platform. Breadth was defined as the fraction of unique TCRs that were SARS-CoV-2-associated, and depth was defined as the fraction of total T cells that were SARS-CoV-2-associated. Each spike-specific TCR was assigned to its reactive spike region and to a CD4 or CD8 class using the MIRA data. Log10-transformed breadth and depth values were compared by one-way ANOVA with Sidak's multiple comparisons tests. As stored in TCRdb, this immuneACCESS dataset retains in-frame rearrangements with V and J assigned. A fraction of the clones does not appear; measured against another copy, unresolved V genes explain less than half of the discrepancy, and the remainder lacks a known reason. V, J and clone size were drawn from that table, and D and trimming were deduced from the DNA. In this sample the table shows fewer than 120,000 clones, about nine tenths of which occur a single time. Clones ranked in the top ten supply about 7.8% of the sample.

As concerns this clone: The antigen it binds to is not known. No much larger clone is present one base from it, and per-base qualities are unavailable.

Sequenced material: peripheral blood, taken on day 0 of AZD1222 vaccination. The receptor was derived from an adult in good health. The sequence links TRBV27 to TRBJ1-4, with TRBD1 tentatively as D gene (5 bases match). The sequenced DNA: TGTGCCAGCCGGGCAGGGACGGCGGGGGAAAAACTGTTTTTT. Its translation reads: CASRAGTAGEKLFF.